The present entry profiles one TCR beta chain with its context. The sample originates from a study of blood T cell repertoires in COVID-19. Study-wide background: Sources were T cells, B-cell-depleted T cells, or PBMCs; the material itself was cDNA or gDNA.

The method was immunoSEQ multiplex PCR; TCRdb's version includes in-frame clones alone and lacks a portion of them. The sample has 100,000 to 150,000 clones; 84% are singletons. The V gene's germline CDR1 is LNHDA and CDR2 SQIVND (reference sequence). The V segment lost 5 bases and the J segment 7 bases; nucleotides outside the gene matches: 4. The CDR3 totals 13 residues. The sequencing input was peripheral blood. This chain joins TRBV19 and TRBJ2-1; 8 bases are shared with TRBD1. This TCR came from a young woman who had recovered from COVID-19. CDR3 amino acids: CASSLDRANEQFF. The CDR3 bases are TGTGCCAGTAGTTTGGACAGGGCAAATGAGCAGTTCTTC.